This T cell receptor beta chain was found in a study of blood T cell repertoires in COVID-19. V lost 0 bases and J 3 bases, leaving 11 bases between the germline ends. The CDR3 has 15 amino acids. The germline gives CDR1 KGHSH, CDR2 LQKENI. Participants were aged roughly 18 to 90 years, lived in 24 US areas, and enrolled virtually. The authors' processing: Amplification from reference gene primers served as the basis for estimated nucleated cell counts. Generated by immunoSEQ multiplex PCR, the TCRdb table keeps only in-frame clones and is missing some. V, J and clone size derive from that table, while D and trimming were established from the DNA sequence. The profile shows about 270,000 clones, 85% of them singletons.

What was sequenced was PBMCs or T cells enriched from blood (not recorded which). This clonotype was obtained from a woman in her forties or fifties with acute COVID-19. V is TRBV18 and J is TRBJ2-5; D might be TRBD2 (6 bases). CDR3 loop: CASSPPNRGEETQYF. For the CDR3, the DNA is TGTGCCAGCTCACCACCTAATCGCGGGGAAGAGACCCAGTACTTC.